These T cell receptor beta chains were read from a single sample in a study of T cells in Graves' hyperthyroidism and ophthalmopathy. TCRdb processed the multiplex PCR reads anew with MiXCR; each CDR3 protein has one entry. Here the sample spans some 700,000 distinct CDR3 sequences, roughly a sixth being singletons. Material for sequencing was blood. All receptors come from a man aged 45-65 years with Graves' hyperthyroidism. Each CDR3 is given with its conserved first and last residue. D genes are given only for firm matches. Size is omitted from some rows. Given values are once, few, many or a class for expanded clones.

>TRBJ2-3|15|TRBV29-1|TRBD2|many
TGCAGCGTAGAATTTCCGGGAGGCATCACAGATACGCAGTATTTT
CSVEFPGGITDTQYF
>TRBJ2-1|12|TRBV6-2/TRBV6-3|.|.
TGTGCCAGCAGTTACTTGGGAGGTGAGCAGTTCTTC
CASSYLGGEQFF
>TRBJ2-1|14|TRBV7-3|.|many
TGTGCCAGCAGTCTCGGGACATCCTACCGGGAGCAGTTCTTC
CASSLGTSYREQFF
>TRBJ1-4|19|TRBV5-6|.|few
TGTGCCAGCAGCTCCAGCCAGTTATCGTCATATGCGGGGGATGAAAAACTGTTTTTT
CASSSSQLSSYAGDEKLFF
>TRBJ2-3|17|TRBV6-5|.|.
TGTGCCAGCAGTTACCGCCAATCGAAGCGGAGCACAGATACGCAGTATTTT
CASSYRQSKRSTDTQYF
>TRBJ2-7|15|TRBV20-1|TRBD2|many
TGCAGTGCTAGACCCGGACTAGCGGGAGGCAACGAGCAGTACTTC
CSARPGLAGGNEQYF
>TRBJ2-1|18|TRBV18|.|.
TGTGCCAGCTCACCAACATCTCAGCGGAAACTCTCCTACAATGAGCAGTTCTTC
CASSPTSQRKLSYNEQFF
>TRBJ2-4|14|TRBV20-1|.|many
TGCAGTGCTAACCCGTTACAGGGTAGAGGCATTCAGTACTTC
CSANPLQGRGIQYF
>TRBJ2-2|14|TRBV6-9|.|.
TGTGCCAGCAGTTCACAGGGTTTTACCGGGGAGCTGTTTTTT
CASSSQGFTGELFF
>TRBJ2-7|13|TRBV12-3/TRBV12-4|.|.
TGTGCCAGCAAACCCACCGTTTCCTACGAGCAGTACTTC
CASKPTVSYEQYF
>TRBJ1-1|14|TRBV7-6|.|many
TGTGCCAGCAGCCCCGTCTTACGAGACACTGAAGCTTTCTTT
CASSPVLRDTEAFF
>TRBJ1-2|15|TRBV6-1|.|.
TGTGCCAGCAGAGAGACTACGGGTGATAACTATGGCTACACCTTC
CASRETTGDNYGYTF
>TRBJ1-5|14|TRBV6-5|.|few
TGTGCCAGCAGAGCGGACCCTGGGGACCAGCCCCAGCATTTT
CASRADPGDQPQHF
>TRBJ2-2|17|TRBV28|TRBD2|many
TGTGCCAGCACGACCAAAATGACTAGCCATAACACCGGGGAGCTGTTTTTT
CASTTKMTSHNTGELFF
>TRBJ1-1|14|TRBV20-1|TRBD1|.
TGCAGTGCCCACCCCGACAGGGGTGGAACTGAAGCTTTCTTT
CSAHPDRGGTEAFF
>TRBJ2-7|15|TRBV28|.|many
TGTGCCAGCAGCCCGGAGGGGACGGCCCCCTACGAGCAGTACTTC
CASSPEGTAPYEQYF
>TRBJ2-2|15|TRBV19|.|many
TGTGCCAGTAGTTTTGTCAGCGCGAACACCGGGGAGCTGTTTTTT
CASSFVSANTGELFF
>TRBJ2-7|16|TRBV18|TRBD2|.
TGTGCCAGCTCACCACGAGGTCTTAGCGGGAGCGGCGAGCAGTACTTC
CASSPRGLSGSGEQYF
>TRBJ2-1|15|TRBV7-9|.|few
TGTGCCAGCAGCTCCTCCGTCCAGGGTGAGAATGAGCAGTTCTTC
CASSSSVQGENEQFF
>TRBJ1-5|13|TRBV12-3/TRBV12-4|.|many
TGTGCCAGCAGTTCTGGCGTCGCTCAGCCCCAGCATTTT
CASSSGVAQPQHF
>TRBJ2-3|19|TRBV11-2|TRBD2|many
TGTGCCAGCAGCCCCTCTGGGACTAGCAGAAATTACAACACAGATACGCAGTATTTT
CASSPSGTSRNYNTDTQYF
>TRBJ2-1|10|TRBV29-1|.|many
TGCAGCGTTGGGGTAAATGAGCAGTTCTTC
CSVGVNEQFF
>TRBJ2-5|16|TRBV10-1|.|.
TGCGCCAGCAGTGAGTCGATTCTGGGGAGATGGGAGACCCAGTACTTC
CASSESILGRWETQYF
>TRBJ2-3|15|TRBV28|TRBD1|many
TGTGCCAGCAGTTCAGGGGGTCCTGGCACAGATACGCAGTATTTT
CASSSGGPGTDTQYF
>TRBJ2-7|15|TRBV3-1|.|.
TGTGCCAGCAGCACCGGGCCCATCGGCTCCTACGAGCAGTACTTC
CASSTGPIGSYEQYF
>TRBJ2-5|16|TRBV6-2/TRBV6-3|.|many
TGTGCCAGCAGTTCCCTATCGGTTTTAGCGCAAGAGACCCAGTACTTC
CASSSLSVLAQETQYF
>TRBJ2-1|18|TRBV28|TRBD2|.
TGTGCCAGCATTCACAGCACTCCGGGACTAGCGGGAAGGAGTGAGCAGTTCTTC
CASIHSTPGLAGRSEQFF
>TRBJ2-2|16|TRBV29-1|TRBD2|many
TGCAGCGTTGAAGATAGCGGGAGGGCCAAAACCGGGGAGCTGTTTTTT
CSVEDSGRAKTGELFF
>TRBJ1-5|14|TRBV6-1|.|.
TGTGCCAGCAGTGAAGAGGCAGGCAATCAGCCCCAGCATTTT
CASSEEAGNQPQHF
>TRBJ2-1|15|TRBV2|.|many
TGTGCCAGCAGTAAGCAGGGCCTGACCTACAATGAGCAGTTCTTC
CASSKQGLTYNEQFF
>TRBJ2-7|15|TRBV6-1|.|few
TGTGCCAGCACCGGCGGCCACCCCCCCGCCTACGAGCAGTACTTC
CASTGGHPPAYEQYF
>TRBJ2-7|15|TRBV19|TRBD2|few
TGTGCCAGTAGTATAGATGCCGGGACTAGCTACGAGCAGTACTTC
CASSIDAGTSYEQYF
>TRBJ2-1|14|TRBV19|.|many
TGTGCCAGTAGTATAGAGGACCCTTACAATGAGCAGTTCTTC
CASSIEDPYNEQFF
>TRBJ1-2|15|TRBV13|.|few
TGTGCCAGCAGCTCCGGGACTCTCAATAACTATGGCTACACCTTC
CASSSGTLNNYGYTF
>TRBJ2-4|14|TRBV29-1|TRBD2|.
TGCAGCGTACGGGGCGGGAGCTGGGAAAACATTCAGTACTTC
CSVRGGSWENIQYF
>TRBJ2-7|14|TRBV5-1|TRBD1|many
TGCGCCAGCAAAACAGGGGCATCCTCCTACGAGCAGTACTTC
CASKTGASSYEQYF
>TRBJ2-2|16|TRBV5-5|.|.
TGTGCCAGCAGCTTGGCGCCCACTAGGGGGACGGGGGAGCTGTTTTTT
CASSLAPTRGTGELFF
>TRBJ2-1|16|TRBV28|.|many
TGTGCCAGCAGTTTACCCGGACAGTTAGGATACAATGAGCAGTTCTTC
CASSLPGQLGYNEQFF
>TRBJ1-5|16|TRBV3-1|TRBD1|.
TGTGCCAGCAGCCAAGCTGGGCAGGGGGGCAATCAGCCCCAGCATTTT
CASSQAGQGGNQPQHF
>TRBJ2-1|17|TRBV4-1|.|.
TGCGCCAGCAGCCCCGGACAGATCGTATCTGGCTGGAATGAGCAGTTCTTC
CASSPGQIVSGWNEQFF
>TRBJ1-1|11|TRBV20-1|.|many
TGCAGTGCAGGACAGCACACTGAAGCTTTCTTT
CSAGQHTEAFF
>TRBJ2-4|14|TRBV3-1|.|many
TGTGCCAGCAGCCTTATAGCGGCCAAAAACATTCAGTACTTC
CASSLIAAKNIQYF
>TRBJ1-1|13|TRBV19|TRBD1|.
TGTGCCACTAGGACAGGGGGCTTCACTGAAGCTTTCTTT
CATRTGGFTEAFF
>TRBJ1-2|15|TRBV28|TRBD1|many
TGTGCCAGCAGGATGGGGACAGTAGCGGGCTATGGCTACACCTTC
CASRMGTVAGYGYTF
>TRBJ2-7|13|TRBV25-1|.|.
TGTGCCAGCGCGGGACTCGCAATCTACGAGCAGTACTTC
CASAGLAIYEQYF
>TRBJ1-5|17|TRBV6-1|.|.
TGTGCCAGCATGTGGTCGGCGACTCTTAATAGCAATCAGCCCCAGCATTTT
CASMWSATLNSNQPQHF
>TRBJ1-4|13|TRBV27|.|many
TGTGCCAGCAGTTTTCGGACGCATGAAAAACTGTTTTTT
CASSFRTHEKLFF
>TRBJ2-1|16|TRBV24-1|.|.
TGTGCCACCAGTGATTCGTGGACTGTACAGAACAATGAGCAGTTCTTC
CATSDSWTVQNNEQFF
>TRBJ2-1|16|TRBV7-2|.|many
TGTGCCAGCAGCTTGGTGGTGGGCCAATATAACAATGAGCAGTTCTTC
CASSLVVGQYNNEQFF
>TRBJ2-3|14|TRBV7-3|.|.
TGTGCCAGCAGCTTACAGGGGCCCCCAGATACGCAGTATTTT
CASSLQGPPDTQYF
>TRBJ2-2|15|TRBV7-2|TRBD2|.
TGTGCCAGCAGCTTAATAGCGGGCGACACCGGGGAGCTGTTTTTT
CASSLIAGDTGELFF
>TRBJ1-4|14|TRBV30|.|.
TGTGCCTGGAGTGTACTGGGAGGGAATGAAAAACTGTTTTTT
CAWSVLGGNEKLFF
>TRBJ2-1|18|TRBV6-5|TRBD2|.
TGTGCCAGCAGTTACCCGTTGACTAGCGGTAGCTCCTACAATGAGCAGTTCTTC
CASSYPLTSGSSYNEQFF
>TRBJ1-2|13|TRBV28|TRBD1|many
TGTGCCAGCCGCCAGGAGGGGGCCATGAGCTACACCTTC
CASRQEGAMSYTF
>TRBJ1-6|16|TRBV19|TRBD1|.
TGTGCCAGTAGCGACAAACCGGGACAGGGGAACTCACCCCTCCACTTT
CASSDKPGQGNSPLHF
>TRBJ2-7|11|TRBV6-2/TRBV6-3|.|few
TGTGCCTTGCCGAGGGTCTACGAGCAGTACTTC
CALPRVYEQYF
>TRBJ2-3|17|TRBV11-2|TRBD2|many
TGTGCCAGCAGCTTAGCCCCGGGACTAGCGGCCAGAGATACGCAGTATTTT
CASSLAPGLAARDTQYF
>TRBJ2-7|13|TRBV25-1|.|few
TGTGCCAGCAGTCTTGCTAGGGGGGTCGAGCAGTACTTC
CASSLARGVEQYF
>TRBJ2-7|16|TRBV7-2|TRBD2|.
TGTGCCAGCAGCTCTCAGGGTGGGGGGGTAAGGAACAAGCAGTACTTC
CASSSQGGGVRNKQYF
>TRBJ2-3|16|TRBV7-3|.|.
TGTGCCAGCAGCTTGGGGGCCGGGACGGCTGCAGATACGCAGTATTTT
CASSLGAGTAADTQYF